Listed below are T cell receptor beta chains from one sample, sequenced in a study of cytotoxic CD8 clonotypes in ibrutinib-treated CLL. Assay used: immunoSEQ multiplex PCR; TCRdb lists only in-frame clones, some missing. The data show about 140,000 clones, over 75% seen once. The specimen was PBMCs, collected after 36 months of ibrutinib treatment. These receptors all stem from a human donor with chronic lymphocytic leukemia. The CDR3 runs from the conserved cysteine through the conserved F or W. Each record gives: D gene, V gene, clone size, J gene, CDR3 DNA, CDR3 protein. D genes are given only for firm matches. Clone size appears in some rows only: once, few, many, or a class for an expanded clone.

d_call: NA
v_call: TRBV25-1
clone_size: NA
j_call: TRBJ2-1
cdr3_nt: TGTGCCAGCAGTGAATTGGGGAGAACAGGAGGGTCCTACAATGAGCAGTTCTTC
cdr3_aa: CASSELGRTGGSYNEQFF

d_call: NA
v_call: TRBV27
clone_size: NA
j_call: TRBJ2-2
cdr3_nt: TGTGCCAGCAGCCCGAGCACCGGGGAGCTGTTTTTT
cdr3_aa: CASSPSTGELFF

d_call: NA
v_call: TRBV9
clone_size: NA
j_call: TRBJ1-1
cdr3_nt: TGTGCCAGCAGCAGCGTTGTATCGGGTAGAGCTTTCTTT
cdr3_aa: CASSSVVSGRAFF

d_call: NA
v_call: TRBV7-8
clone_size: NA
j_call: TRBJ2-3
cdr3_nt: TGTGCCAGCAGCTCCCCCGGTACGCAGTATTTT
cdr3_aa: CASSSPGTQYF

d_call: NA
v_call: TRBV2
clone_size: NA
j_call: TRBJ1-1
cdr3_nt: TGTGCCAGCAGCCAGGGTAGAGGGGCTTTCTTT
cdr3_aa: CASSQGRGAFF

d_call: NA
v_call: TRBV9
clone_size: NA
j_call: TRBJ1-3
cdr3_nt: TGTGCCAGCAGCGTCGGACAATCTGGAAACACCATATATTTT
cdr3_aa: CASSVGQSGNTIYF

d_call: NA
v_call: TRBV10-1
clone_size: NA
j_call: TRBJ2-7
cdr3_nt: TGCGCCAGCAGCACCGGGACCCTCCTTAGCGAGCAGTACTTC
cdr3_aa: CASSTGTLLSEQYF

d_call: NA
v_call: TRBV28
clone_size: NA
j_call: TRBJ2-7
cdr3_nt: TGTGCCAGCAGCCCTATAGTTTACGAGCAGTACTTC
cdr3_aa: CASSPIVYEQYF

d_call: NA
v_call: TRBV6-5
clone_size: NA
j_call: TRBJ2-7
cdr3_nt: TGTGCCAGCAGTGAGAACAGGAGCAGGTACTTC
cdr3_aa: CASSENRSRYF

d_call: NA
v_call: TRBV10-3
clone_size: NA
j_call: TRBJ2-7
cdr3_nt: TGTGCCATCAGTGGACCTGGCGAGCAGTACTTC
cdr3_aa: CAISGPGEQYF

d_call: NA
v_call: TRBV7-3
clone_size: once
j_call: TRBJ1-2
cdr3_nt: TGTGCCAGCAGCTTATCTGCGACTAACTATGGCTACACCTTC
cdr3_aa: CASSLSATNYGYTF

d_call: NA
v_call: TRBV10-2
clone_size: few
j_call: TRBJ1-2
cdr3_nt: TGCGCCAGCAGCGAAGATTACTATGGCTACACCTTC
cdr3_aa: CASSEDYYGYTF

d_call: NA
v_call: TRBV6-4
clone_size: NA
j_call: TRBJ1-2
cdr3_nt: TGTGCCAGCAGCGATAACTATGGCTACACCTTC
cdr3_aa: CASSDNYGYTF

d_call: TRBD1
v_call: TRBV4-2
clone_size: NA
j_call: TRBJ1-1
cdr3_nt: TGTGCCAGCAGCCAAGAAGGGGACAGGACTTTT
cdr3_aa: CASSQEGDRTF

d_call: NA
v_call: TRBV7-9
clone_size: NA
j_call: TRBJ2-3
cdr3_nt: TGTGCCAGCAGAGACCGGGACTTCCCAGGAGGGACGCAGTATTTT
cdr3_aa: CASRDRDFPGGTQYF

d_call: TRBD1
v_call: TRBV7-9
clone_size: NA
j_call: TRBJ1-1
cdr3_nt: TGTGCCAGCAGCTTACTCTGGACAGGGAGGTTCAACACTGAAGCTTTCTTT
cdr3_aa: CASSLLWTGRFNTEAFF

d_call: TRBD1
v_call: TRBV19
clone_size: NA
j_call: TRBJ1-5
cdr3_nt: TGTGCCAGTAGGCCGACGGGACAGGGGGGCGCTCAGCCCCAGCATTTT
cdr3_aa: CASRPTGQGGAQPQHF

d_call: NA
v_call: TRBV9
clone_size: NA
j_call: TRBJ2-7
cdr3_nt: TGTGCCAGCAGCGTAGACTTGGGGGCTTCCTACGAGCAGTACTTC
cdr3_aa: CASSVDLGASYEQYF

d_call: TRBD2
v_call: TRBV5-1
clone_size: NA
j_call: TRBJ2-7
cdr3_nt: TGCGCCAGCAGCCATCCGGGGGGGATTAGGTCCTACGAGCAGTACTTC
cdr3_aa: CASSHPGGIRSYEQYF

d_call: TRBD2
v_call: TRBV6-5
clone_size: once
j_call: TRBJ2-7
cdr3_nt: TGTGCCAGCAGTCCTTTTAGCGGGGCGGACTACGAGCAGTACTTC
cdr3_aa: CASSPFSGADYEQYF

d_call: NA
v_call: TRBV5-1
clone_size: NA
j_call: TRBJ2-2
cdr3_nt: TGCGCCAGCAGCCCGATGCCTGACACCGGGGAGCTGTTTTTT
cdr3_aa: CASSPMPDTGELFF

d_call: NA
v_call: TRBV4-1
clone_size: NA
j_call: TRBJ2-7
cdr3_nt: TGCGCCAGCAGCCAAACAGGGAACGAGCAGTACTTC
cdr3_aa: CASSQTGNEQYF

d_call: NA
v_call: TRBV7-3
clone_size: NA
j_call: TRBJ2-5
cdr3_nt: TGTGCCAGCAGCCCGAGGGGGTACCAAGAGACCCAGTACTTC
cdr3_aa: CASSPRGYQETQYF

d_call: NA
v_call: TRBV13
clone_size: NA
j_call: TRBJ2-3
cdr3_nt: TGTGCCAGCAGCGGGAGCGGGCCAGGAAATACGCAGTATTTT
cdr3_aa: CASSGSGPGNTQYF

d_call: TRBD1
v_call: TRBV6-5
clone_size: once
j_call: TRBJ2-3
cdr3_nt: TGTGCCAGCAGTTACTCAGGGACAGGGGTTGCAGATACGCAGTATTTT
cdr3_aa: CASSYSGTGVADTQYF

d_call: NA
v_call: TRBV6-1
clone_size: NA
j_call: TRBJ1-5
cdr3_nt: TGTGCCAGTAATCTAAATGGGCGGCATCAGCCCCAGCATTTT
cdr3_aa: CASNLNGRHQPQHF

d_call: NA
v_call: TRBV28
clone_size: once
j_call: TRBJ1-5
cdr3_nt: TGTGCCAGCAGTTTATCCCTGTTCGGCGGATATAGCAATCAGCCCCAGCATTTT
cdr3_aa: CASSLSLFGGYSNQPQHF

d_call: NA
v_call: TRBV10-1
clone_size: NA
j_call: TRBJ2-7
cdr3_nt: TGCGCCAGCAGCGACAACTCCTACGAGCAGTACTTC
cdr3_aa: CASSDNSYEQYF